These 11 T cell receptor beta chains came from one sample sequenced in a study of T cells in Graves' hyperthyroidism and ophthalmopathy. RNA transcripts served as the template for amplifying TCR beta CDR3 regions. Carried out on the TCR CDR3, a first-round RT-PCR used the HTBI primer set. TCRdb reanalysed the multiplex PCR reads using MiXCR and keeps one entry per CDR3 protein. Among around 250,000 distinct CDR3 sequences listed, roughly 15% were seen once. Sequenced sample: blood. Receptor source: a woman aged 40 to 50 with Graves' hyperthyroidism that later progressed to Graves' ophthalmopathy.

With regard to this clonotype: A read error may explain this, as a much larger clone is one base away. This rearrangement joins TRBV28 to TRBJ2-7, with D perhaps matching TRBD1 (6 bases). This CDR3 region has 11 residues. CDR1 is MDHEN, CDR2 SYDVKM, per germline. The chain's CDR3 is CASSQGFEQCV. In DNA form, the CDR3 reads TGTGCCAGCAGTCAGGGGTTCGAGCAGTGCGTC.

This clonotype appeared many times. The chain combines TRBV5-6 with TRBJ2-7, with a tentative D call TRBD1 (6 bases). V shed 6 bases and J shed 4 bases, with 17 bases lying between them. The CDR3 extends over 14 amino acids. CDR1 SGHDT and CDR2 YYEEEE come from the germline V gene. CDR3: CASTRVRQGYEQYF. CDR3 bases: TGTGCCAGCACCCGAGTCCGGCAGGGGTACGAGCAGTACTTC.

This clonotype was observed a handful of times. The chain couples TRBV4-1 to TRBJ2-1; 11 bases agree with TRBD2. The CDR3 covers 20 residues. In germline, CDR1 is MGHRA, CDR2 YSYEKL. V lost 0 bases to trimming and J lost 3 bases; unmatched junction nucleotides: 13. The CDR3 DNA sequence: TGCGCCAGCAGCCAAGATATCGGACTAGCGGGTTTGGAGCTCTACAATGAGCAGTTCTTC. Protein sequence: CASSQDIGLAGLELYNEQFF.

The V call is TRBV30, the J call TRBJ2-6; no clear D. Germline-derived CDR1 and CDR2 are GTSNPN and SVGIG (reference sequence). Trimming cost V 0 bases and J 0 bases, with 6 bases left between them. This CDR3 spans 15 amino acids. The chain's CDR3 is CAWSVSLSGANVLTF. Here the CDR3 DNA reads TGTGCCTGGAGTGTAAGCCTCTCTGGGGCCAACGTCCTGACTTTC. The variable domain in full, with the rest retrieved from reference TRBV30 and TRBJ2-6, is SQTIHQWPATLVQPVGSPLSLECTVEGTSNPNLYWYRQAAGRGLQLLFYSVGIGQISSEVPQNLSASRPQDRQFILSSKKLLLSDSGFYLCAWSVSLSGANVLTFGAGSRLTVL.

In its sample, this clonotype was seen many times. CDR3 sequence reads: CAISESLTGFEKNEQFF. DNA for the CDR3: TGTGCCATCAGTGAGTCTCTGACAGGGTTTGAGAAAAATGAGCAGTTCTTC. This sequence joins TRBV10-3 and TRBJ2-1; 7 positions agree with TRBD1. Trimming cost V 0 bases and J 7 bases; bases outside gene matches: 12. CDR1 and CDR2 (germline): ENHRY, SYGVKD. The CDR3 contains 17 residues.

This clonotype was seen a few times. CDR3 bases: TGTGCCAGCAGCTCTACGTTGTCTAGCGTAAGCTCCTACAATGAGCAGTTCTTC. This sequence encodes CASSSTLSSVSSYNEQFF. This chain connects TRBV7-9 to TRBJ2-1; D might be TRBD2 (6 bases). The V gene lost 4 bases and the J gene lost 0 bases, with 19 bases spanning the gap. CDR1 and CDR2 from the germline V gene are SEHNR and FQNEAQ (reference sequence). The CDR3 has 18 residues.

DNA of the CDR3: TGTGCCTTCTTCCCAGGGTGGAATGAAAAACTGTTTTTT. This translates into CAFFPGWNEKLFF. J is TRBJ1-4 and V is TRBV19, with D perhaps TRBD1 (5 bases). The germline CDR1 and CDR2 sequences are LNHDA and SQIVND (reference sequence). With 11 bases removed from V and 5 bases from J, the gap between germline ends came to 15 bases. This CDR3 contains 13 residues.

This clonotype was observed at least ten times. The chain links TRBV12-3 or TRBV12-4 to TRBJ1-1; D call uncertain. V gave up 6 bases and J gave up 0 bases, with 11 bases separating them. CDR3 length equals 14 residues. In DNA, the CDR3 is TGTGCCAGCAGGCCGGGGTTCATGAACACTGAAGCTTTCTTT. It encodes CASRPGFMNTEAFF.

This clonotype was seen many times. The V call is TRBV2, the J call TRBJ2-2; D is uncertain. Germline assignment: CDR1 SNHLY and CDR2 FYNNEI. V dropped 11 bases and J dropped 5 bases, with 12 bases sitting between them. This CDR3 contains 12 residues. The CDR3 loop reads CAGKQITGELFF. The CDR3 coding sequence is TGTGCCGGAAAACAAATAACCGGGGAGCTGTTTTTT. The entire variable domain, with the rest obtained from reference TRBV2 and TRBJ2-2, is as follows: EPEVTQTPSHQVTQMGQEVILRCVPISNHLYFYWYRQILGQKVEFLVSFYNNEISEKSEIFDDQFSVERPDGSNFTLKIRSTKLEDSAMYFCAGKQITGELFFGEGSRLTVL.

The sample holds many counts of this clonotype. The chain carries TRBV24-1 and TRBJ2-3; TRBD2 might be the D (5 bases). This CDR3 contains 12 residues. V was clipped by 9 bases and J by 3 bases, with 9 bases between them. Germline loops: CDR1 KGHDR, CDR2 SFDVKD. CDR3 coding DNA: TGTGCCACCGGATCGGGGACAGATACGCAGTATTTT. It is translated as CATGSGTDTQYF.

This clonotype appeared a few times. V is TRBV27 and J is TRBJ2-2; D is perhaps TRBD1 or TRBD2 (5 bases each). The CDR3 extends over 15 amino acids. Germline V gene sequence: CDR1 MNHEY, CDR2 SMNVEV (reference sequence). Deletions cut 0 bases from V and 4 bases from J, with 9 bases between. The CDR3 spells CASSLSSGSTGELFF. CDR3 coding DNA: TGTGCCAGCAGTTTATCATCAGGGAGCACCGGGGAGCTGTTTTTT.